This TCR beta chain was captured in a study of somatic mutations in cytotoxic T cells in rheumatoid arthritis. Study at large: Flow cytometry sorted some V beta antibody-stained T-cell populations to nearly 100% purity, V beta1+ cells among them being sequenced for TCRB.

In the original analysis: When patient CD8+ clones larger than 1% were compared with published virus-specific TCRB sequences, few matched. This table comes from immunoSEQ multiplex PCR, and its TCRdb copy is limited to in-frame clones, with some not included. V and J calls plus clone size are reproduced from that table; the DNA served to infer D and trimming. The sample comprises 20,000 to 25,000 clones, about 82% of which are singletons, and 3.5% to 4% rests with the top ten. This clone appeared once. The target antigen is unknown. The CDR3 runs to 14 residues. V lost 8 bases, J lost 9 bases, and 11 bases stayed unmatched. From germline, CDR1 is LNHDA and CDR2 SQIVND (reference sequence). Study-wide results and caveats: Unlike healthy controls, rheumatoid arthritis patients had CD8+ clonality that increased with age.

The chain employs TRBV19 and TRBJ2-1, with TRBD1 identical over 9 bases. This sequence originates from an adult with rheumatoid arthritis. Sequencing input: CD8+ T cells sorted from blood. CDR3 nucleotide sequence: TGTGCCAGTGGTTACGGGACAGGGTCTAGTGAGCAGTTCTTC. Amino acid sequence: CASGYGTGSSEQFF.